Below are 14 T cell receptor beta chains sequenced from a single sample in a study of OX40 agonist ivuxolimab in advanced cancers. Produced via immunoSEQ multiplex PCR; TCRdb's table is partial and in-frame only. Of 54,000 or so clones in the sample, around 80% were seen once. Source: CD4+ or CD8+ T cells sorted from blood, taken in a trial of the OX40 agonist ivuxolimab. These receptors came from an adult with an advanced solid tumor such as melanoma, head and neck, liver or kidney cancer.

In its sample, this clone was seen once. The chain links TRBV30 to TRBJ1-5, with D perhaps TRBD1 (6 bases). This CDR3 has 15 amino acids. The germline gives CDR1 GTSNPN, CDR2 SVGIG (reference sequence). Trimming stripped 3 bases from V and 0 bases from J, with 12 bases between. This CDR3 reads CAWRAGQYSNQPQHF. As DNA, the CDR3 is TGTGCCTGGAGAGCAGGACAGTATAGCAATCAGCCCCAGCATTTT.

The chain has TRBV29-1 and TRBJ1-1, with D possibly TRBD1 on 6 matching bases. Germline V lookup: CDR1 SQVTM, CDR2 ANQGSEA. V was trimmed by 0 bases and J by 5 bases, leaving 13 bases between them. The length of the CDR3 is 14 residues. CDR3 DNA sequence: TGCAGCGTTGAAGAGTCAGGGGCGAGGACTGAAGCTTTCTTT. Protein product: CSVEESGARTEAFF.

The table lists this clone with a few counts. The rearrangement links TRBV6-6 to TRBJ1-4, with D possibly TRBD1 on 5 matching bases. V was shortened by 6 bases and J by 4 bases, with 15 bases between the two germline ends. Germline-derived CDR1 and CDR2 are MNHNY and SVGAGI (reference sequence). The CDR3 consists of 15 residues. The CDR3 region is CASSHDQGGNEKLFF. The CDR3 bases are TGTGCCAGCAGCCACGACCAGGGCGGTAATGAAAAACTGTTTTTT.

This clone was found a few times. The chain carries TRBV6-6 and TRBJ1-3; D call uncertain. The CDR3 contains 13 residues. Between the trimmed V and J ends, which lost 7 bases and 3 bases, there was a span of 10 bases. In germline, CDR1 is MNHNY, CDR2 SVGAGI (reference sequence). CDR3 loop: CASTQDFGNTIYF. The CDR3 nucleotides are TGTGCCAGCACCCAGGACTTTGGAAACACCATATATTTT.

V gene TRBV6-1 combines with J gene TRBJ2-5; weak D call: TRBD2 (5 bases). Looked up from germline, CDR1 is MNHNS and CDR2 is SASEGT. The V end was cut by 3 bases, the J end by 5 bases, with 13 bases between. There are 14 residues in the CDR3. The CDR3 here is CASSELGMGETQYF. The CDR3 coding sequence is TGTGCCAGCAGTGAGCTCGGGATGGGGGAGACCCAGTACTTC.

J is TRBJ2-5 and V is TRBV30; no firm D call. Germline V gives CDR1 GTSNPN, CDR2 SVGIG (reference sequence). V lost 5 bases and J 6 bases, leaving 13 bases between the germline ends. This CDR3 comprises 12 residues. The CDR3 protein is CAWGPQRQTQYF. Here the CDR3 DNA reads TGTGCCTGGGGCCCCCAGAGACAGACCCAGTACTTC.

The V and J genes are TRBV2 and TRBJ1-2; maybe TRBD1 (6 bases). CDR3 size: 12 residues. Trimming took off 4 bases at V and 5 bases at J, with 8 bases between the two ends. Germline CDR1 is SNHLY and CDR2 is FYNNEI. In DNA form, the CDR3 reads TGTGCCAGCAGTGGACAGGTTTATGGCTACACCTTC. This codes for CASSGQVYGYTF.

This clone was recorded a few times. The genes are TRBV18 and TRBJ1-3, with D perhaps matching TRBD1 (5 bases). Germline-derived CDR1 and CDR2 are KGHSH and LQKENI. The CDR3 has 16 amino acids. V dropped 2 bases and J dropped 4 bases, with 15 bases sitting between them. This CDR3 reads CASSPGQGSLGNTIYF. The CDR3 DNA sequence: TGTGCCAGCTCACCAGGTCAGGGATCACTCGGAAACACCATATATTTT.

This clone was counted only a few times. The rearrangement uses TRBV18 and TRBJ2-1; D remains ambiguous. The CDR3 has 13 amino acids. CDR1 is KGHSH and CDR2 is LQKENI in the germline V gene. Trimming removed 2 bases at V and 4 bases at J, with 6 bases between. DNA for the CDR3: TGTGCCAGCTCACCAGTGATGTACAATGAGCAGTTCTTC. This translates into CASSPVMYNEQFF.

CDR3 in DNA: TGTGCCAGCAGCCTTGGGGTGGGGGGCCGCGGCTATGGCTACACCTTC. Protein: CASSLGVGGRGYGYTF. This sequence joins TRBV7-2 and TRBJ1-2; maybe TRBD1 (6 bases). The CDR3 sequence is 16 residues long. Trimming removed 5 bases from V and 4 bases from J, with 20 bases in between. CDR1 is SGHTA and CDR2 is FQGNSA in the germline V gene.

The V and J genes are TRBV7-2 and TRBJ2-1; 12 bases are a match to TRBD2. J gave up 7 bases and V 3 bases, and 1 base lay outside the gene matches. Germline loops: CDR1 SGHTA, CDR2 FQGNSA. The CDR3 is 14 amino acids. The CDR3 region is CASSFTSGRNEQFF. The CDR3 DNA sequence: TGTGCCAGCAGCTTTACTAGCGGGAGGAATGAGCAGTTCTTC. Looking up the rest from reference TRBV7-2 and TRBJ2-1 gives the full variable domain: GAGVSQSPSNKVTEKGKDVELRCDPISGHTALYWYRQSLGQGLEFLIYFQGNSAPDKSGLPSDRFSAERTGGSVSTLTIQRTQQEDSAVYLCASSFTSGRNEQFFGPGTRLTVL.

The V and J genes are TRBV10-3 and TRBJ2-3, with a tentative D call TRBD2 (6 bases). CDR3 size: 14 residues. The V gene's germline CDR1 is ENHRY and CDR2 SYGVKD. V gave up 4 bases and J gave up 4 bases, with 12 bases separating them. In DNA form, the CDR3 reads TGTGCCATCAGTGTCGAGACTAGTGCAGATACGCAGTATTTT. It codes for CAISVETSADTQYF.

The chain links TRBV29-1 to TRBJ1-2; D is unclear. Germline loops: CDR1 SQVTM, CDR2 ANQGSEA. This CDR3 has 11 residues. V gave up 0 bases and J gave up 13 bases, with 12 bases separating them. CDR3 amino acids: CSVEEARKCTF. DNA for the CDR3: TGCAGCGTTGAAGAGGCGCGGAAGTGCACCTTC.

The gene calls are TRBV10-1 and TRBJ2-7; 11 positions match TRBD2. J was trimmed by 6 bases and V by 3 bases; bases with no gene match: 10. The length of the CDR3 is 16 residues. CDR1 and CDR2 from the germline V gene are WNHNN and SYGVQD (reference sequence). The CDR3 coding sequence is TGCGCCAGCAGTGAACTAGCGGGGGTTGCGACGGCCGAGCAGTACTTC. Amino acids: CASSELAGVATAEQYF.